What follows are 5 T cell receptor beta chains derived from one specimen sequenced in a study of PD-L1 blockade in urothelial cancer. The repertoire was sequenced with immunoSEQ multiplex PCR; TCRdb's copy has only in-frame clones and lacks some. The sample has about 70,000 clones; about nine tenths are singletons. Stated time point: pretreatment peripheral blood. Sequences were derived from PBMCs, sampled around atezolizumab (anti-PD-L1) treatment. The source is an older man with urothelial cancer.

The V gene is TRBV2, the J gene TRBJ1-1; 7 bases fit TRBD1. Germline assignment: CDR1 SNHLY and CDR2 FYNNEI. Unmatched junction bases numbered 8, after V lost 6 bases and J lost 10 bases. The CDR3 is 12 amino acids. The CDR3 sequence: CASRTGQVRAFF. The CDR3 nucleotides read TGTGCCAGCAGGACAGGGCAGGTCAGAGCTTTCTTT.

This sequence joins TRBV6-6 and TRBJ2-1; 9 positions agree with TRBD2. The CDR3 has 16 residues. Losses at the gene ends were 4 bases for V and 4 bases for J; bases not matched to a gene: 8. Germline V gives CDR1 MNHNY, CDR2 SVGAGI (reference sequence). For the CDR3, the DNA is TGTGCCAGCAGTTCTTCCGGGACTAGCAGGTACAATGAGCAGTTCTTC. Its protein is CASSSSGTSRYNEQFF.

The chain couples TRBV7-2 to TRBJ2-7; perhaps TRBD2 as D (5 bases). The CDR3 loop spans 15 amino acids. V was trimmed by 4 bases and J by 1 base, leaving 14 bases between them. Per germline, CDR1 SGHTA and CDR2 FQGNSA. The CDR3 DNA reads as TGTGCCAGCAGCTCACTAGGGTTCAGGTCCTACGAGCAGTACTTC. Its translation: CASSSLGFRSYEQYF.

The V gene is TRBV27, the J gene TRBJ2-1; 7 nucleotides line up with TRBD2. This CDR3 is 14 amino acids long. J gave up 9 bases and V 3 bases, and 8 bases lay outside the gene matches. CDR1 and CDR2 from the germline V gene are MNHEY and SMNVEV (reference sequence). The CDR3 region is CASSFSGTTGEQFF. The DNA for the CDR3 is TGTGCCAGCAGTTTTAGTGGGACTACGGGTGAGCAGTTCTTC.

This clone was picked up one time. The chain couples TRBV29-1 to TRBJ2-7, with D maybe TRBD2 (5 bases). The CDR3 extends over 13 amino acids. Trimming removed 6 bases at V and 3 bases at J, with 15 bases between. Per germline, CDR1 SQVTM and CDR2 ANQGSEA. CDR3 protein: CSVRYPAGYEQYF. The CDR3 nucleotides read TGCAGCGTAAGATACCCGGCGGGCTACGAGCAGTACTTC.